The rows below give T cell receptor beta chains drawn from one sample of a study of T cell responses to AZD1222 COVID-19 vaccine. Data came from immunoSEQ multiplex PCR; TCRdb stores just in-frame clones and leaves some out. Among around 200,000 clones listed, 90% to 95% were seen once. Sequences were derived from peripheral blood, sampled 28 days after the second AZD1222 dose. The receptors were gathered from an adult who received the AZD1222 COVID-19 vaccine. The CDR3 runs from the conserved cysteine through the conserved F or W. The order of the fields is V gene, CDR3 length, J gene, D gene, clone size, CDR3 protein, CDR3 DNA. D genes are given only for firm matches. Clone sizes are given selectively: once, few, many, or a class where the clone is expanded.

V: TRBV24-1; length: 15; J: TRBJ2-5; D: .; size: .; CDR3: CATSDLRRVPETQYF; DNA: TGTGCCACCAGTGATTTGCGAAGGGTGCCAGAGACCCAGTACTTC
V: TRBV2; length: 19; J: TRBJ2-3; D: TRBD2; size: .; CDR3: CASSVISSGVYLSTDTQYF; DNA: TGTGCCAGCAGTGTCATATCTAGCGGGGTATACCTAAGCACAGATACGCAGTATTTT
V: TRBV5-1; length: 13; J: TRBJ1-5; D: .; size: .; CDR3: CASSRDTNQPQHF; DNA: TGCGCCAGCAGCAGGGACACTAATCAGCCCCAGCATTTT
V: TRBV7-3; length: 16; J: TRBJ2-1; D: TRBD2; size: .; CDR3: CASSPDVVAGGAEQFF; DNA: TGTGCCAGCAGCCCCGATGTGGTAGCGGGAGGGGCTGAGCAGTTCTTC
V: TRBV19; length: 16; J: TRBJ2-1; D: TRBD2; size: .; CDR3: CASTLSWASGSYEQFF; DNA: TGTGCCAGTACCCTTAGTTGGGCTAGCGGGAGCTACGAGCAGTTCTTC
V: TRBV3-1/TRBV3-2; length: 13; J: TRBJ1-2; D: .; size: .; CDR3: CASSHLDRHGYTF; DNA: TGTGCCAGCAGCCACCTCGACAGGCATGGCTACACCTTC
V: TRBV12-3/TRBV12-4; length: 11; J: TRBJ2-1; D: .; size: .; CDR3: CASNRANEQFF; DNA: TGTGCCAGCAACAGGGCAAATGAGCAGTTCTTC
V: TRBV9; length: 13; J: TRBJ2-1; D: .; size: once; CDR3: CASSEGGGAEQFF; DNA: TGTGCCAGCAGTGAAGGTGGGGGGGCTGAGCAGTTCTTC
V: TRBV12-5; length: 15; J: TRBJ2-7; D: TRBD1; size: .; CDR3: CASGLGDRGSYEQYF; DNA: TGTGCTAGTGGTTTGGGGGACAGGGGGTCCTACGAGCAGTACTTC
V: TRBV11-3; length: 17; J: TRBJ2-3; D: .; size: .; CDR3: CASSSLTATLRTDTQYF; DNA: TGTGCCAGCAGCTCATTAACAGCGACCCTACGCACAGATACGCAGTATTTT
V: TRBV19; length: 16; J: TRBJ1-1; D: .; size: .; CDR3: CASSRSGHGVNTEAFF; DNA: TGTGCCAGTAGTAGATCAGGGCACGGGGTGAACACTGAAGCTTTCTTT
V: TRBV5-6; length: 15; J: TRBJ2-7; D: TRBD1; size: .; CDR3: CASSIGQGVIGEQYF; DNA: TGTGCCAGCAGCATTGGACAGGGGGTAATAGGTGAGCAGTACTTC
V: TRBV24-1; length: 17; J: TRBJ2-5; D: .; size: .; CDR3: CATSDLRGIWYQETQYF; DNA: TGTGCCACCAGTGACCTCCGGGGGATTTGGTACCAAGAGACCCAGTACTTC
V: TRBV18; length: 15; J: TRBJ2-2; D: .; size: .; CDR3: CASSPPRGMAGELFF; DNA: TGTGCCAGCTCACCACCGAGGGGAATGGCCGGGGAGCTGTTTTTT
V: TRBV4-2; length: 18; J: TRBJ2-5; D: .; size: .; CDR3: CASSQESSLGATGGAQYF; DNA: TGTGCCAGCAGCCAGGAGAGTTCTTTGGGGGCTACCGGAGGGGCCCAGTACTTC
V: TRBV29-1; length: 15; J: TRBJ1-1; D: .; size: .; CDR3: CSVPVFPAGDTEAFF; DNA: TGCAGCGTCCCCGTCTTCCCCGCCGGGGACACTGAAGCTTTCTTT
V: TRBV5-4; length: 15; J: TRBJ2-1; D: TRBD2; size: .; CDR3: CASSLGTSGTGEQFF; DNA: TGTGCCAGCAGCTTAGGAACTAGCGGGACGGGTGAGCAGTTCTTC
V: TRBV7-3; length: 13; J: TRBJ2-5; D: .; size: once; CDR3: CASSLTYKETQYF; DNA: TGTGCCAGCAGCTTAACGTATAAAGAGACCCAGTACTTC
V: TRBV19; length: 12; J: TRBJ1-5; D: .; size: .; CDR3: CASSMGEQPQHF; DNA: TGTGCCAGTAGTATGGGAGAACAGCCCCAGCATTTT
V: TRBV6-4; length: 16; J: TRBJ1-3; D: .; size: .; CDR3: CASWRGGTYSGNTIYF; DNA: TGTGCCAGCTGGAGGGGAGGGACCTACTCTGGAAACACCATATATTTT
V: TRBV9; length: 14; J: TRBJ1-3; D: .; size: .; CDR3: CASSVWGSGNTIYF; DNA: TGTGCCAGCAGCGTGTGGGGCTCTGGAAACACCATATATTTT
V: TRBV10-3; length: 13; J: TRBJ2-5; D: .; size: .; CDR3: CAISGDTQETQYF; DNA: TGTGCCATCAGTGGGGACACTCAAGAGACCCAGTACTTC
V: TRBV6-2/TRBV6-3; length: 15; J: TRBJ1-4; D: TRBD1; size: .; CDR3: CASSMPDRGDEKLFF; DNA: TGTGCCAGCAGTATGCCGGACAGGGGAGATGAAAAACTGTTTTTT
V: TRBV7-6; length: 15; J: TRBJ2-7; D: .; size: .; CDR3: CASSSPGHFNGEQYF; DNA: TGTGCCAGCAGCTCACCAGGCCATTTTAACGGCGAGCAGTACTTC
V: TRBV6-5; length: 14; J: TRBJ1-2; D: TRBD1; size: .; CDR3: CASSRQWDSNGYTF; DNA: TGTGCCAGCAGTCGTCAGTGGGACAGCAATGGCTACACCTTC
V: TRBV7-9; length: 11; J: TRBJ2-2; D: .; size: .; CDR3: CASSLAGELFF; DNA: TGTGCCAGCAGCTTAGCCGGGGAGCTGTTTTTT
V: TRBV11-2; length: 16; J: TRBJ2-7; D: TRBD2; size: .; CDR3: CASSLSVGAGGYEQYF; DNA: TGTGCCAGCAGCTTAAGCGTGGGAGCGGGAGGCTACGAGCAGTACTTC
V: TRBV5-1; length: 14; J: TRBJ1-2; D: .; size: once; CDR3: CASSFPGQYYGYTF; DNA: TGCGCCAGCAGCTTCCCCGGACAGTACTATGGCTACACCTTC
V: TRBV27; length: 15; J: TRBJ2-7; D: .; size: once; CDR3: CASATGSRSSYEQYF; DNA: TGTGCCAGCGCCACCGGAAGTAGGAGCTCCTACGAGCAGTACTTC
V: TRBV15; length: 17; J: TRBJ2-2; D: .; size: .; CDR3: CATSSSRSGWDTGELFF; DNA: TGTGCCACCAGCAGTTCCCGCAGCGGTTGGGATACCGGGGAGCTGTTTTTT
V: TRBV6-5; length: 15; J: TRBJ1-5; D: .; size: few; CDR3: CASSYQKGSNQPQHF; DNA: TGTGCCAGCAGTTACCAAAAGGGGTCCAATCAGCCCCAGCATTTT
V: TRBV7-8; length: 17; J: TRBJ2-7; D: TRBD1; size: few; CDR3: CASSSSAMGQVSYEQYF; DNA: TGTGCCAGCAGCTCCTCTGCTATGGGACAGGTTTCCTACGAGCAGTACTTC
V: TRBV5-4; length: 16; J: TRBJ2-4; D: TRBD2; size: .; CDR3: CASSLRVAGGRNIQYF; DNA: TGTGCCAGCAGCCTGAGGGTAGCGGGAGGGCGAAACATTCAGTACTTC
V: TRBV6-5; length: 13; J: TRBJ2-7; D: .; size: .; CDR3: CACIAEGIGEQYF; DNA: TGTGCCTGCATCGCTGAGGGGATCGGCGAGCAGTACTTC
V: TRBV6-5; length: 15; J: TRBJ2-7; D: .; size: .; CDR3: CASSYSSAAVGEQYF; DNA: TGTGCCAGCAGTTACTCGTCGGCCGCTGTGGGCGAGCAGTACTTC
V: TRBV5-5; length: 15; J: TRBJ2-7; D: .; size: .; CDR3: CASSLIWEGGYEQYF; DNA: TGTGCCAGCAGCTTAATATGGGAAGGGGGGTACGAGCAGTACTTC
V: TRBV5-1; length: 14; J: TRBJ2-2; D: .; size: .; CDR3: CASSLVPNTGELFF; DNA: TGCGCCAGCAGCTTGGTACCTAACACCGGGGAGCTGTTTTTT